Listed here is a single T cell receptor (beta chain). This CDR3 spans 18 amino acids. These data belong to a study of blood T cell repertoires in COVID-19. Study at large: In each case, the material was cDNA or gDNA derived from T cells, B-cell-depleted T cells, or PBMCs.

Either two negative PCRs, clearance, or symptom resolution qualified Cohort 3 donors as recovered. TCRdb's table, derived via immunoSEQ multiplex PCR, lists solely in-frame clones and lacks some. The table shows some 300,000 clones, with about nine tenths occurring only once. Specimen: PBMCs or T cells enriched from blood (not recorded which). This chain joins TRBV7-5 and TRBJ1-5; the D call TRBD1 from the table was never checked on the DNA. TRBV7-5 is a documented pseudogene. The clonotype was recovered from a man aged 25 to 40 who had recovered from COVID-19. In DNA, the CDR3 is TGTGCCAGAAGCTTAGCTCCTTCAGGTGCTACTAGCAATCAGCCCCAGCATTTT. It translates to CARSLAPSGATSNQPQHF.